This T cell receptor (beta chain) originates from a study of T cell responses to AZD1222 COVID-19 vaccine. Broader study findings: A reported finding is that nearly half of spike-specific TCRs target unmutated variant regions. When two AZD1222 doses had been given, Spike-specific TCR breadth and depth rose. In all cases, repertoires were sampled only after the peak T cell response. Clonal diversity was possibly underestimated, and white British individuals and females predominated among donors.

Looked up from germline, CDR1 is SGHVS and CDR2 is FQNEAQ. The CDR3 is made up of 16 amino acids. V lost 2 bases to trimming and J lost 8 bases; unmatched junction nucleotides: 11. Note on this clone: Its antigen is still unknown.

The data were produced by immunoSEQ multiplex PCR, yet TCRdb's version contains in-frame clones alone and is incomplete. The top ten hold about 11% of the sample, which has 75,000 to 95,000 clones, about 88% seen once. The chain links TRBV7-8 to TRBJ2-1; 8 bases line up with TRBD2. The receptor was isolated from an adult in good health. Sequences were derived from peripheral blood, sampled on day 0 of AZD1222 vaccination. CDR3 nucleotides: TGTGCCAGCAGCTTATTTGGGCTAGCGGGTGAGGATGAGCAGTTCTTC. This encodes CASSLFGLAGEDEQFF.